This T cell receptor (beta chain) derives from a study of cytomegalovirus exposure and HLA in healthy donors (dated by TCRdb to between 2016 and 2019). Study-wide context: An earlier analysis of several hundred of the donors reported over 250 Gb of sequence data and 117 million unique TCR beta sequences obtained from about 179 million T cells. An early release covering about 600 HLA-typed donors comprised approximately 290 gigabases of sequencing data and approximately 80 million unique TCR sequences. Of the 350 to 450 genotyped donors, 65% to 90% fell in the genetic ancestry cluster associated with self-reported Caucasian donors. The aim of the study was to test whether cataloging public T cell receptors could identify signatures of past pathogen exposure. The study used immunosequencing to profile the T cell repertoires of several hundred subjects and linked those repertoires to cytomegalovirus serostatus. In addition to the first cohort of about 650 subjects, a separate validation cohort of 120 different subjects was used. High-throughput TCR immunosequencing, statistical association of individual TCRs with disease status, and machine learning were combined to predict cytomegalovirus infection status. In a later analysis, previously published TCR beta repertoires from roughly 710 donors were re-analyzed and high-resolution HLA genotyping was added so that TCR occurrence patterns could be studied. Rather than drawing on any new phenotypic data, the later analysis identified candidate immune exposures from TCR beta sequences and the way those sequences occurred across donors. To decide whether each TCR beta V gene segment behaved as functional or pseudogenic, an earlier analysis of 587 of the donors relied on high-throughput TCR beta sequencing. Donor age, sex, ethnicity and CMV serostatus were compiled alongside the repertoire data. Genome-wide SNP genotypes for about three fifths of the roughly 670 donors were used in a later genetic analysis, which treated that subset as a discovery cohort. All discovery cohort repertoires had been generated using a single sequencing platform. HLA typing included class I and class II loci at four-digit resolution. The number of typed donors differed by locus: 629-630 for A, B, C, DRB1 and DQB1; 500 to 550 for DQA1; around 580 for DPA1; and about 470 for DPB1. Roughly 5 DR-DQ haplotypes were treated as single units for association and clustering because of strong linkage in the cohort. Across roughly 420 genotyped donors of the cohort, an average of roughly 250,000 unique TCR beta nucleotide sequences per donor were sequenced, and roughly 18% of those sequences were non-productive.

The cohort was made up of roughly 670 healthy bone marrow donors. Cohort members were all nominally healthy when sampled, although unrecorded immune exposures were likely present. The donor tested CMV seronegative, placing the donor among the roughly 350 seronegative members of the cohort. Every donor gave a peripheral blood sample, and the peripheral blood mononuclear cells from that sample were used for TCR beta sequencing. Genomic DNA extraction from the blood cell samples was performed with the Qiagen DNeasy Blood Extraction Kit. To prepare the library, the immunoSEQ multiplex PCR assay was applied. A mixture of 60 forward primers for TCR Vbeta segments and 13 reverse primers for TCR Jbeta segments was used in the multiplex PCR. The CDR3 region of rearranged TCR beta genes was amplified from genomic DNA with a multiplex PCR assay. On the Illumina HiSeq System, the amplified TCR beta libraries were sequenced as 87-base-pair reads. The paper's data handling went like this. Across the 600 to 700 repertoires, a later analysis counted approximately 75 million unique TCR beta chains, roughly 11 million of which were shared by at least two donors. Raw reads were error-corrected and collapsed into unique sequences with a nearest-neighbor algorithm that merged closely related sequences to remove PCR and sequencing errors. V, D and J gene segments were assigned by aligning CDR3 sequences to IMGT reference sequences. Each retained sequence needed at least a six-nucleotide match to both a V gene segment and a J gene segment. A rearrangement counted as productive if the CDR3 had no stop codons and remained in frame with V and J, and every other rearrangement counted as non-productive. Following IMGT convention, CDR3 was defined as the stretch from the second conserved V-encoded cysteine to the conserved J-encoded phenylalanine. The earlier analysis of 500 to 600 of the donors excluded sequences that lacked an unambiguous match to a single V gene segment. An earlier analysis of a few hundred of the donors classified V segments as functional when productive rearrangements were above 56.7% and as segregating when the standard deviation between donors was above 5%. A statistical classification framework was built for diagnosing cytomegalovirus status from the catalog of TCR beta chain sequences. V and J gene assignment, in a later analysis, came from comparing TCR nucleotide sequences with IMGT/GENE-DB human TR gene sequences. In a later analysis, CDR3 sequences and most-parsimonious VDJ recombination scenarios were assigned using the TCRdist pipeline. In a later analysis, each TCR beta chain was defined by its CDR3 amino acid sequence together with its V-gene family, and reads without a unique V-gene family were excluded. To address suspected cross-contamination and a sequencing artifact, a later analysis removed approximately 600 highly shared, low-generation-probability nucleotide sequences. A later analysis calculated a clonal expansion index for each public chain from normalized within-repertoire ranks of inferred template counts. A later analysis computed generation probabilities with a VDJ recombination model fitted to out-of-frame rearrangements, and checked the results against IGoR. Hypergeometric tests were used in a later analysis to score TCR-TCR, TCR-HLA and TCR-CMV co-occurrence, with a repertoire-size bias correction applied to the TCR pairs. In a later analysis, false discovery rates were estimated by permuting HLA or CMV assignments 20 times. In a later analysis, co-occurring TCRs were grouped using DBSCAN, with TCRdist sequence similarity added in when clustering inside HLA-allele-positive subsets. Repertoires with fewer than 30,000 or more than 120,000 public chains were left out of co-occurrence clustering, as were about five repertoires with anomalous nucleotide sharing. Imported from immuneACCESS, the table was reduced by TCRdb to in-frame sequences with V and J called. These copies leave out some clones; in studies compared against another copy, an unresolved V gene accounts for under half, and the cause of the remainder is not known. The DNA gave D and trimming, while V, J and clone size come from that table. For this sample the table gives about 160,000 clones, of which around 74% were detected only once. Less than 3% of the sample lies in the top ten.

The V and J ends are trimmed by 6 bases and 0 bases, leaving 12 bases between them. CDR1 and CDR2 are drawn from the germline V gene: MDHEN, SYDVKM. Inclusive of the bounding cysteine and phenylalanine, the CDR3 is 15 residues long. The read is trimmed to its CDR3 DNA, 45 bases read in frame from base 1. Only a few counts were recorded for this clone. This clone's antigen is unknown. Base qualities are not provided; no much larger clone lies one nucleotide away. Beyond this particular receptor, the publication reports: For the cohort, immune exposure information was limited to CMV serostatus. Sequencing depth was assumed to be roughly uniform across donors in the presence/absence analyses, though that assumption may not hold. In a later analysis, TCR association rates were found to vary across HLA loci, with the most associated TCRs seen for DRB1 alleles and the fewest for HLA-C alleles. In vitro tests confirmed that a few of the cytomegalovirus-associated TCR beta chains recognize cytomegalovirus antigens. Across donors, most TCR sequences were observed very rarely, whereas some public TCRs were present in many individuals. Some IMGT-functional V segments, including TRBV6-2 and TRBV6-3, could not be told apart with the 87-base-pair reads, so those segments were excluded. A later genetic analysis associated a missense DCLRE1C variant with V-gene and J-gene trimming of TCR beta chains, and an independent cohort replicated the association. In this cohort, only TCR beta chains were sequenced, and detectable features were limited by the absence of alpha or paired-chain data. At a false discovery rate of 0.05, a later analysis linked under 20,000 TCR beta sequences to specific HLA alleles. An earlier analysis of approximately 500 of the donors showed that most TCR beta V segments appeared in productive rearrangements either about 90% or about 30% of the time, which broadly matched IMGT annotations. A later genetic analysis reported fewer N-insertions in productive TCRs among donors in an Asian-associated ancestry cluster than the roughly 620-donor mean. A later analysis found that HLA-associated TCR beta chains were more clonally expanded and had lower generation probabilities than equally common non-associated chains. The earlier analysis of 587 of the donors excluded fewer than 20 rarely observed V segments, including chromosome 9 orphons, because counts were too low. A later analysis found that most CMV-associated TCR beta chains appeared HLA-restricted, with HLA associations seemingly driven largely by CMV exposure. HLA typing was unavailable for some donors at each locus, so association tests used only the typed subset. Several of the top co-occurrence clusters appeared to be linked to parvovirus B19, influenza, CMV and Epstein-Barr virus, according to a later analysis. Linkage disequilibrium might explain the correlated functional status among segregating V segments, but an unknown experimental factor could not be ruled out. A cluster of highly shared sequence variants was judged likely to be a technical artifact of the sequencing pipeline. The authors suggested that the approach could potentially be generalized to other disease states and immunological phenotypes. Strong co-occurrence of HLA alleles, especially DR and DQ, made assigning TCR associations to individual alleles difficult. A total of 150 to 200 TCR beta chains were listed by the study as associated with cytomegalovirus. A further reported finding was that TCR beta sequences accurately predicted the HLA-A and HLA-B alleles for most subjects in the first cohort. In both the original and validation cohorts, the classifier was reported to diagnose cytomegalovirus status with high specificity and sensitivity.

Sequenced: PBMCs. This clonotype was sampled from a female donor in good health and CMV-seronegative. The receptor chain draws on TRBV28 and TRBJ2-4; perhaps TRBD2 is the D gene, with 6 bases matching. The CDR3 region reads CASRPSGLAKNIQYF. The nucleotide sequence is TGTGCCAGCAGACCAAGCGGGTTAGCCAAAAACATTCAGTACTTC.